These 19 T cell receptor beta chains share one sample of origin, sequenced in a study of neurological immune-mediated disorders (dated by TCRdb to the late 2010s). The method behind the library was 5' RACE. The sequencing machine was an Illumina HiSeq 2500. Starting from the raw public reads, TCRdb applied fastp trimming at Q25, assembled clones with MiXCR and retained in-frame beta chains. Every entry covers one CDR3 protein and lists the most common genes and DNA from its rows. In this sample the table shows nearly 30,000 distinct CDR3 sequences, roughly an eighth of which occur a single time. 5.5% to 7% of the sample rests with the top ten. The sequenced material came from PBMCs. These receptors were taken from a woman in her sixties or seventies in good health.

This clonotype came up a few times. The chain recombines TRBV5-1 with TRBJ2-7; 7 bases map to TRBD1. With V trimmed by 4 bases and J by 0 bases, 13 bases remained unmatched. Germline CDR1 is SGHRS and CDR2 is YFSETQ. The CDR3 totals 17 residues. CDR3 residues: CASSHPETGTGSYEQYF. The CDR3 bases are TGCGCCAGCAGCCATCCGGAGACAGGGACGGGCTCCTACGAGCAGTACTTC. The variable domain in full, with the rest retrieved from reference TRBV5-1 and TRBJ2-7, is KAGVTQTPRYLIKTRGQQVTLSCSPISGHRSVSWYQQTPGQGLQFLFEYFSETQRNKGNFPGRFSGRQFSNSRSEMNVSTLELGDSALYLCASSHPETGTGSYEQYFGPGTRLTVT.

This clonotype appeared many times. J is TRBJ2-5 and V is TRBV4-2; 16 positions match TRBD2. This CDR3 has 19 residues. The J segment lost 2 bases and the V segment lost 0 bases, leaving 6 bases of the junction unmatched. The germline gives CDR1 LGHNA, CDR2 YNFKEQ. The CDR3 DNA sequence: TGTGCCAGCAGCCAAGAAGGGACTAGCGGGGGGGCGTGGCAAGAGACCCAGTACTTC. This translates into CASSQEGTSGGAWQETQYF.

This clonotype was counted many times. CDR3 coding DNA: TGTGCCACCAGTCCCAGGGGTACAGGGATCTTCCAAGAGACCCAGTACTTC. It codes for CATSPRGTGIFQETQYF. The J gene is TRBJ2-5, the V gene TRBV24-1; D possibly corresponds to TRBD1 (6 bases). Trimming stripped 6 bases from V and 1 base from J, with 20 bases between. CDR3 length equals 17 residues. In germline, CDR1 is KGHDR, CDR2 SFDVKD.

This clonotype was recorded many times. The gene calls are TRBV7-2 and TRBJ2-5, with D perhaps matching TRBD1 (6 bases). The CDR3 has 15 amino acids. V shed 4 bases and J shed 5 bases, with 17 bases lying between them. CDR1 is SGHTA, CDR2 FQGNSA, per germline. The CDR3 reads CASSSEVTGGETQYF. The CDR3 nucleotides read TGTGCCAGCAGCTCCGAAGTGACAGGAGGCGAGACCCAGTACTTC.

Ten or more counts support this clonotype. The genes are TRBV20-1 and TRBJ2-3, with D hard to call. The germline V and J ends were trimmed by 1 base and 3 bases, with 17 bases remaining between them. The germline CDR1 and CDR2 sequences are DFQATT and SNEGSKA (reference sequence). There are 16 residues in the CDR3. The CDR3 nucleotides are TGCAGTGCTAGAGCCCCATTGGGATTCCAGACAGATACGCAGTATTTT. It codes for CSARAPLGFQTDTQYF.

This clonotype was observed at least ten times. The rearrangement links TRBV5-1 to TRBJ2-1, with 9 bases that match TRBD1. Germline V CDR1 and CDR2: SGHRS, YFSETQ. CDR3 length equals 15 residues. Trimming at V came to 3 bases and at J to 6 bases, leaving 7 bases not matched to a gene. This chain's CDR3 is CASSSQDRGGNEQFF. The CDR3 DNA reads as TGCGCCAGCAGCTCGCAGGACAGGGGCGGCAATGAGCAGTTCTTC.

This clonotype was seen ten or more times. The chain combines TRBV5-1 with TRBJ1-2; 7 bases are shared with TRBD1. The CDR3 runs 14 residues. Germline V CDR1 and CDR2: SGHRS, YFSETQ. The junction had 5 bases not matched to a gene; V was cut back by 4 bases and J by 2 bases. CDR3 amino acids: CASSVSTGNYGYTF. The DNA of the CDR3 is TGCGCCAGCAGCGTATCGACAGGGAACTATGGCTACACCTTC.

The DNA of the CDR3 is TGCAGTGCTAGACGGGGACAGGGGGACGAGCAGTACTTC. It specifies CSARRGQGDEQYF. This sequence joins TRBV20-1 and TRBJ2-7; 11 bases map to TRBD1. V lost 2 bases and J lost 5; bases outside the gene matches: 2. CDR1 is DFQATT, CDR2 SNEGSKA, per germline (reference sequence). The CDR3 is 13 residues long.

The table lists this clonotype with many counts. The J gene is TRBJ2-7, the V gene TRBV29-1; weak D call: TRBD2 (5 bases). Germline V gene data show CDR1 as SQVTM and CDR2 as ANQGSEA. Trimming pared 4 bases from V and 7 bases from J, leaving 11 bases between. CDR3 length: 11 residues. The CDR3: CSVASGKEQYF. In nucleotides, the CDR3 is TGCAGCGTTGCCTCCGGGAAAGAGCAGTACTTC.

The sample holds many counts of this clonotype. The rearrangement links TRBV20-1 to TRBJ2-1; D unclear. This CDR3 region has 14 residues. V was cut by 3 bases and J by 4 bases, with 13 bases left in between. Germline CDR1 and CDR2: DFQATT and SNEGSKA (reference sequence). CDR3: CSARGLDTYNEQFF. In nucleotides, the CDR3 is TGCAGTGCTAGGGGTCTCGACACATACAATGAGCAGTTCTTC.

This clonotype was recorded many times. This chain joins TRBV4-2 and TRBJ2-1; D remains unclear. CDR3 length: 11 residues. Deletions cut 1 base from V and 10 bases from J, with 5 bases between. The V gene's germline CDR1 is LGHNA and CDR2 YNFKEQ. The CDR3 DNA reads TGTGCCAGCAGCCAAGCCGCAGAGCAGTTCTTC. The encoded protein is CASSQAAEQFF.

This clonotype was counted many times. This chain links TRBV2 with TRBJ2-4, with D tentatively TRBD2 (7 bases). Germline CDR1 reads SNHLY; CDR2 reads FYNNEI. The CDR3 is 15 amino acids. With 6 bases removed from V and 6 bases from J, the gap between germline ends came to 18 bases. The CDR3 protein is CASRGERGGPNIQYF. CDR3 in DNA: TGTGCCAGCAGGGGAGAGAGGGGGGGCCCAAACATTCAGTACTTC.

This clonotype was found many times. This chain uses TRBV2 with TRBJ1-4, with D possibly TRBD1 on 5 matching bases. The CDR3 runs to 14 residues. Germline-derived CDR1 and CDR2 are SNHLY and FYNNEI. V lost 8 bases and J lost 7, with 17 bases in between. CDR3 protein: CASGIAGTGEKLFF. Written as DNA, the CDR3 is TGTGCCAGCGGCATCGCAGGGACGGGTGAAAAACTGTTTTTT. Filled out from reference TRBV2 and TRBJ1-4, the complete variable domain reads EPEVTQTPSHQVTQMGQEVILRCVPISNHLYFYWYRQILGQKVEFLVSFYNNEISEKSEIFDDQFSVERPDGSNFTLKIRSTKLEDSAMYFCASGIAGTGEKLFFGSGTQLSVL.

This clonotype was detected many times. The rearrangement links TRBV7-8 to TRBJ2-7; D call uncertain. V lost 1 base, J lost 9 bases, and 7 bases lay in between. This CDR3 region has 11 residues. Germline V gene data show CDR1 as SGHVS and CDR2 as FQNEAQ. DNA for the CDR3: TGTGCCAGCAGCTTAGACAGCCGGCAGTACTTC. Translated: CASSLDSRQYF.

This clonotype was picked up many times. J is TRBJ1-5 and V is TRBV3-1; no definite D call. Germline CDR1 and CDR2: LGHDT and YNNKEL (reference sequence). V lost 3 bases and J 2 bases, leaving 11 bases between the germline ends. This CDR3 is 15 amino acids long. CDR3 protein: CASSHGWYGNQPQHF. CDR3 bases: TGTGCCAGCAGCCACGGTTGGTACGGCAATCAGCCCCAGCATTTT.

This clonotype was seen ten or more times. The chain joins TRBV20-1 to TRBJ1-6; D is uncertain. This CDR3 spans 15 amino acids. CDR1 is DFQATT and CDR2 is SNEGSKA in the germline V gene (reference sequence). The ends were cut back, 3 bases at V and 0 bases at J, with 9 bases in the middle. CDR3 sequence: CSAREPSSYNSPLHF. In DNA form, the CDR3 reads TGCAGTGCTAGGGAACCGAGCTCCTATAATTCACCCCTCCACTTT.

Many counts were recorded for this clonotype. As the CDR3 is not closed by the conserved phenylalanine or tryptophan, this likely results from a read error. Because the CDR3's place on the DNA is in doubt, the DNA is left out and the CDR3 is given as listed by TCRdb. The gene calls are TRBV5-6 and TRBJ2-1; TRBD1 is the table's D call and was not checked against the DNA. Germline assignment: CDR1 SGHDT and CDR2 YYEEEE. The CDR3 is 13 residues long, counting both termini. CDR3 sequence: CASSLATGTVGNL.

In this sample, this clonotype turned up many times. The J gene is TRBJ1-2, the V gene TRBV6-4; TRBD1 matches 10 bases. Unmatched junction bases numbered 5, after V lost 6 bases and J lost 7 bases. This CDR3 comprises 13 residues. From germline, CDR1 is MRHNA and CDR2 SNTAGT. CDR3 protein: CASRGQGMVGYTF. As DNA, the CDR3 is TGTGCCAGCAGGGGACAGGGGATGGTTGGCTACACCTTC.

The table lists this clonotype with many counts. This rearrangement joins TRBV27 to TRBJ2-2, with D perhaps matching TRBD2 (6 bases). This CDR3 spans 14 amino acids. Germline V lookup: CDR1 MNHEY, CDR2 SMNVEV (reference sequence). V lost 4 bases and J lost 4, with 10 bases in between. In DNA form, the CDR3 reads TGTGCCAGCAGTTCAATCGGGAGCACCGGGGAGCTGTTTTTT. It specifies CASSSIGSTGELFF.